This T cell receptor beta chain was sequenced in a study of early T cells in non-severe SARS-CoV-2 infection. The overall study: Unsorted whole blood bulk RNA was sequenced, with unpaired chains. Whole-study results and caveats: Private and CD4 specificities were missed by VDJdb matching, which favored anti-spike CD8 responses.

Attachment of unique molecular identifiers was made to individual cDNA molecules. TCRdb re-called the 5' RACE reads with MiXCR, one entry per CDR3 protein. The sample includes roughly 120,000 distinct CDR3 sequences, 14% to 15% of them seen just once. V was trimmed by 3 bases and J by 1 base, leaving 6 bases between them. The germline V gene has CDR1 KGHSH and CDR2 LQKENI. The CDR3 runs 13 residues. In regard to this clonotype: The antigen is not known.

This chain joins TRBV18 and TRBJ1-1; D gene ambiguous. This TCR derives from an adult who was a healthcare worker with PCR-confirmed SARS-CoV-2 infection or an uninfected control (not recorded which). Sequenced: whole blood. This CDR3 is CASSPQKNTEAFF. CDR3 DNA: TGTGCCAGCTCACCGCAAAAGAACACTGAAGCTTTCTTT. Drawing the rest from reference TRBV18 and TRBJ1-1, the complete variable domain is NAGVMQNPRHLVRRRGQEARLRCSPMKGHSHVYWYRQLPEEGLKFMVYLQKENIIDESGMPKERFSAEFPKEGPSILRIQQVVRGDSAAYFCASSPQKNTEAFFGQGTRLTVV.